The rows below give T cell receptor beta chains drawn from one sample of a study of blood T cells in healthy people across ages. TCRdb itself ran the 5' RACE reads through MiXCR, one entry per CDR3 protein. The repertoire consists of fewer than 950,000 distinct CDR3 sequences, with around half occurring once and the leading ten covering roughly 40%. The sample comprised blood. Receptor source: an elderly man in good health. The CDR3 runs from the conserved cysteine through the conserved F or W. Fields, in order: clone size, V gene, J gene, D gene, CDR3 protein, CDR3 DNA. The D gene is left open where the match is weak. Part of the rows lack a size; the others show once, few, many or a class for expanded clones.

-	TRBV6-5	TRBJ2-1	TRBD2	CASSSPLAGTSYNEQFF	TGTGCCAGCAGTTCGCCTTTAGCGGGAACGTCCTACAATGAGCAGTTCTTC
-	TRBV6-5	TRBJ1-6	TRBD1	CASSSRDRASPLHF	TGTGCCAGCAGTTCGAGGGACAGGGCTTCACCCCTCCACTTT
-	TRBV6-5	TRBJ2-1	TRBD2	CASSYSTSGRAADEQFF	TGTGCCAGCAGTTACTCGACTAGCGGGAGGGCCGCGGATGAGCAGTTCTTC
-	TRBV5-1	TRBJ2-3	-	CASSLGAGTNTDTQYF	TGCGCCAGCAGCTTGGGGGCCGGAACTAACACAGATACGCAGTATTTT
-	TRBV5-1	TRBJ2-3	TRBD2	CASSAGLAGVDRCAYF	TGCGCCAGCAGCGCCGGACTAGCGGGAGTGGACAGATGCGCGTATTTT
once	TRBV6-5	TRBJ1-1	TRBD1	CASSPDRGRAEAFF	TGTGCCAGCAGTCCCGACAGGGGCCGGGCTGAAGCTTTCTTT
-	TRBV30	TRBJ2-1	TRBD1	CAWRRQGALGEQFF	TGTGCCTGGAGAAGACAGGGGGCGTTGGGTGAGCAGTTCTTC
-	TRBV29-1	TRBJ2-4	TRBD2	CSVGTSGSLAKNIQYF	TGCAGCGTGGGGACTAGCGGCTCCCTAGCCAAAAACATTCAGTACTTC
once	TRBV20-1	TRBJ2-1	TRBD1	CSALRTGPHNEQFF	TGCAGTGCCTTGAGGACAGGGCCGCACAATGAGCAGTTCTTC
-	TRBV10-1	TRBJ2-7	-	CATDSRDYEQYF	TGCGCCACCGACAGTAGGGACTACGAGCAGTACTTC
-	TRBV9	TRBJ2-1	-	CASSSGVAGYNEQFF	TGTGCCAGCAGCTCAGGGGTAGCGGGCTACAATGAGCAGTTCTTC
-	TRBV6-1	TRBJ2-6	-	CASRPAPSGANVLTF	TGTGCCAGCAGACCCGCTCCCTCTGGGGCCAACGTCCTGACTTTC
few	TRBV27	TRBJ2-7	TRBD2	CASSPRTSSYEQYF	TGTGCCAGCAGTCCCCGGACTAGTTCCTACGAGCAGTACTTC
-	TRBV7-6	TRBJ2-2	-	CASSFEAEGADTGELFF	TGTGCCAGTAGCTTCGAGGCGGAGGGGGCCGACACCGGGGAGCTGTTTTTT
-	TRBV20-1	TRBJ2-2	-	CSARRSGGNTGELFF	TGCAGTGCTAGAAGATCTGGGGGGAACACCGGGGAGCTGTTTTTT
-	TRBV5-1	TRBJ2-5	TRBD2	CASSFPTSGAQETQYF	TGCGCCAGCAGCTTCCCGACTAGCGGGGCTCAAGAGACCCAGTACTTC
-	TRBV2	TRBJ1-4	-	CASTTDSEKLFF	TGTGCCAGCACCACAGACAGTGAAAAACTGTTTTTT
-	TRBV7-3	TRBJ2-7	-	CASSPTTQGDEQYF	TGTGCCAGCAGCCCCACCACCCAGGGAGATGAGCAGTACTTC
-	TRBV18	TRBJ2-7	-	CASSPGRESAYEQYF	TGTGCCAGCTCACCTGGGCGGGAATCGGCCTACGAGCAGTACTTC
-	TRBV28	TRBJ2-1	TRBD2	CASSFLAGDLNEQFF	TGTGCCAGCAGTTTTCTAGCGGGAGACCTCAATGAGCAGTTCTTC
-	TRBV24-1	TRBJ2-3	-	CATSDWDTRYAYF	TGTGCCACCAGTGATTGGGACACCAGATACGCGTATTTT
once	TRBV12-3/TRBV12-4	TRBJ1-5	-	CASSLVVNQPQHF	TGTGCCAGCAGTTTAGTCGTGAATCAGCCCCAGCATTTT
-	TRBV27	TRBJ2-3	-	CASRLRGSLVGLGTDTQYF	TGTGCCAGCAGACTAAGGGGGAGTCTTGTCGGGTTGGGGACAGATACGCAGTATTTT
-	TRBV7-2	TRBJ2-7	TRBD1	CVSRTGTGTYEQYF	TGTGTCAGCAGAACCGGGACAGGCACCTACGAGCAGTACTTC
few	TRBV4-1	TRBJ2-3	-	CASSHLPELVSRYAYF	TGCGCCAGCAGCCACCTACCTGAACTCGTCTCCAGATACGCGTATTTT
-	TRBV7-2	TRBJ2-7	TRBD2	CASSPDGGRGTYEQYF	TGTGCCAGCAGCCCCGACGGCGGGAGGGGAACCTACGAGCAGTACTTC
few	TRBV5-1	TRBJ2-5	TRBD1	CASSRTPGQGRETQYF	TGCGCCAGCAGCAGGACTCCGGGACAGGGAAGGGAGACCCAGTACTTC